The clone carrying this TCR beta chain has just one count. The sample is drawn from a study of blood T cell repertoires in COVID-19. The wider study: Sites in the United States, Italy and Spain provided acute and convalescent COVID-19 samples.

Sequencing used immunoSEQ multiplex PCR; TCRdb keeps in-frame clones, though not all of them. This table holds 200,000 to 250,000 clones, over 80% found once. The CDR3 length is 14 residues. Germline CDR1 PRHDT, CDR2 FYEKMQ (reference sequence). V was shortened by 5 bases and J by 4 bases, with 12 bases between the two germline ends. The rearrangement joins TRBV13 to TRBJ1-5; tentative D call: TRBD1 (6 bases). This TCR was recovered from a woman in her twenties or thirties with acute COVID-19. Sequencing was carried out using PBMCs or T cells enriched from blood (not recorded which). In DNA form, the CDR3 reads TGTGCCAGCAGCCCCTCAGGGGTTAATCAGCCCCAGCATTTT. Encoded protein: CASSPSGVNQPQHF. The full variable domain, with the rest looked up from reference TRBV13 and TRBJ1-5, is AAGVIQSPRHLIKEKRETATLKCYPIPRHDTVYWYQQGPGQDPQFLISFYEKMQSDKGSIPDRFSAQQFSDYHSELNMSSLELGDSALYFCASSPSGVNQPQHFGDGTRLSIL.